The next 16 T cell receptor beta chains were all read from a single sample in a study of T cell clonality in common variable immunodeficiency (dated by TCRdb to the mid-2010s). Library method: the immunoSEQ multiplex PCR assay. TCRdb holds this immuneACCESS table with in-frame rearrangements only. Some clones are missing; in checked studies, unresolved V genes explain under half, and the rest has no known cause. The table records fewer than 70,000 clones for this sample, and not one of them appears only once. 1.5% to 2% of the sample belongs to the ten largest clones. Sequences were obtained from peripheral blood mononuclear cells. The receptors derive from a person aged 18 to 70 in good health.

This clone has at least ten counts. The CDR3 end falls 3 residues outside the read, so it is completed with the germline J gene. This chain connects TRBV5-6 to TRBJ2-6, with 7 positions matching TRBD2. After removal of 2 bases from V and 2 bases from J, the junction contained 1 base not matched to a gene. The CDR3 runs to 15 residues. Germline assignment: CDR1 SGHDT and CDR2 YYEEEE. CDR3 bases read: TGTGCCAGCAGCTTTGGGGGGGCTGGGGCCAACGTC. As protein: CASSFGGAGANV. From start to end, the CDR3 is CASSFGGAGANVLTF.

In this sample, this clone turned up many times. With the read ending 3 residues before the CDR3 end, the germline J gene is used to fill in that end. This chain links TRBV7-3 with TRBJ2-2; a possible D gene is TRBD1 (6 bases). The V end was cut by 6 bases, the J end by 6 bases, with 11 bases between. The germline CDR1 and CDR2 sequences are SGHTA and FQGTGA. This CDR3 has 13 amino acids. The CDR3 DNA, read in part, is TGTGCCAGCAGACCACAGGGCGCCGGGGAG. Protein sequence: CASRPQGAGE. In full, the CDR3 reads CASRPQGAGELFF.

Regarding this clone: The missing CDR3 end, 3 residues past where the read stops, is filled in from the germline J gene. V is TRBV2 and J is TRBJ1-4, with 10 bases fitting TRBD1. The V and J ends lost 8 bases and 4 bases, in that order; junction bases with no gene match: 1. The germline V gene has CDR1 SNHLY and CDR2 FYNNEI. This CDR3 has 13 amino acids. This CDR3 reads CASGTGVNEKLFF. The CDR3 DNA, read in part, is TGTGCCAGCGGGACAGGGGTTAATGAAAAA.

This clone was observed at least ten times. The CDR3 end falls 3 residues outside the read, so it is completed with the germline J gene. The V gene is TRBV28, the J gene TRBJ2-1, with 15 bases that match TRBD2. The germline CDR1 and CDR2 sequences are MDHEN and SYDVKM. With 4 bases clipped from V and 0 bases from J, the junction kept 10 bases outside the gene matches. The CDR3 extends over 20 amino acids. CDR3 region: CASSSPPGLAGGISYNEQFF. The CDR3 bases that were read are TGTGCCAGCAGTTCTCCCCCGGGACTAGCGGGGGGAATCTCCTACAATGAG. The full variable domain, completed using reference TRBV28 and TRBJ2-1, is DVKVTQSSRYLVKRTGEKVFLECVQDMDHENMFWYRQDPGLGLRLIYFSYDVKMKEKGDIPEGYSVSREKKERFSLILESASTNQTSMYLCASSSPPGLAGGISYNEQFFGPGTRLTVL.

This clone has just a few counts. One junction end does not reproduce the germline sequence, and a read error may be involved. The sequenced CDR3 bases are TGTGCCAGCAGCTTAGTGACTAGCGGGAGCTATGAC. Protein sequence: CASSLVTSGSYD. The CDR3 in full is CASSLVTSGSYDYTF. The gene calls are TRBV7-9 and TRBJ1-2; D gene unclear. The read ends 3 residues early relative to the CDR3; the germline J gene fills the gap. Per germline, CDR1 SEHNR and CDR2 FQNEAQ (reference sequence). This CDR3 is 15 amino acids long.

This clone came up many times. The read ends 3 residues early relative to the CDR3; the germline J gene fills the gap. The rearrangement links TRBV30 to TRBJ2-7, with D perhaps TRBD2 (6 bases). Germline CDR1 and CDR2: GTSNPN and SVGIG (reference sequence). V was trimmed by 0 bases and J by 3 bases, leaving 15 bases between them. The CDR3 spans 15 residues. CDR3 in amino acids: CAWSVPGLKDYEQYF. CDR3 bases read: TGTGCCTGGAGTGTCCCGGGACTGAAAGACTACGAG.

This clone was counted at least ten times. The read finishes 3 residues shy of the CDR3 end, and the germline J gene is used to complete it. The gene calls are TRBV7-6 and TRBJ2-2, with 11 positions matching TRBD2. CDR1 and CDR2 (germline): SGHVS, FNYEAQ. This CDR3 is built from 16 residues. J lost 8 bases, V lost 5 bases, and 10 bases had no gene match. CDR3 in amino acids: CASSPTSGTSRGELFF. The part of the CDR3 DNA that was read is TGTGCCAGCAGCCCGACTAGCGGGACCTCTAGGGGGGAG.

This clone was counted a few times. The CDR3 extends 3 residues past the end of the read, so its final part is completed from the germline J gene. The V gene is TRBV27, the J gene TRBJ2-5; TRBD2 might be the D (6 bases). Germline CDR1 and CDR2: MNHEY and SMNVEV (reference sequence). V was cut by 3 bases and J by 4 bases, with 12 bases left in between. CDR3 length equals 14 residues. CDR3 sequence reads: CASSFSELAETQYF. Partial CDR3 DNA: TGTGCCAGCAGTTTCTCCGAACTAGCAGAGACC.

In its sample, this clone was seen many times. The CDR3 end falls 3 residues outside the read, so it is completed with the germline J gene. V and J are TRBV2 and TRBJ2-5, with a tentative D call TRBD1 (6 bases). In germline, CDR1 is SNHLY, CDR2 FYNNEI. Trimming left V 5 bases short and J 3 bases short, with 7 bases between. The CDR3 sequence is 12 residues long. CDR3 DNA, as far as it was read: TGTGCCAGCAGTTACAGGGAAGAGACC. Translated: CASSYREET. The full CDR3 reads CASSYREETQYF.

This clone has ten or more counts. The CDR3 DNA, read in part, is TGTGCCAGCGCTGGCAAAAGCGGGACAGATACG. Translating gives CASAGKSGTDT. The CDR3, in full, reads CASAGKSGTDTQYF. The chain has TRBV5-4 and TRBJ2-3; weak D call: TRBD2 (6 bases). The observed sequence ends 3 residues before the CDR3 terminus, with the missing tail filled in from the germline J gene. Trimming removed 7 bases at V and 3 bases at J, with 15 bases between. Germline loops: CDR1 SGHNT, CDR2 YYREEE (reference sequence). This CDR3 spans 14 amino acids.

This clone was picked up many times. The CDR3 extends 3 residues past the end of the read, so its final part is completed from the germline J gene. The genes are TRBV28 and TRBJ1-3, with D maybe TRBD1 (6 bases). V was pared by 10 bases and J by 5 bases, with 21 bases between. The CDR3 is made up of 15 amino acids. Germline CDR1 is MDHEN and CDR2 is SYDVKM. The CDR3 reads CAIQFPPGHRNTIYF. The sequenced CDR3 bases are TGTGCCATTCAATTCCCACCGGGACACCGAAACACC.

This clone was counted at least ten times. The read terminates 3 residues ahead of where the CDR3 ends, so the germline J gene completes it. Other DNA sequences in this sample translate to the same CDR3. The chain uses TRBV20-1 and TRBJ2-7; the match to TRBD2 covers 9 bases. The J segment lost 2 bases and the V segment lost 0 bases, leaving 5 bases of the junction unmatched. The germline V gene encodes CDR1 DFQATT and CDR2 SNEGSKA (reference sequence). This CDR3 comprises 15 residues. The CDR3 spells CSARDSAGGPYEQYF. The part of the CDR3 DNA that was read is TGCAGTGCTAGAGACAGCGCGGGAGGGCCCTACGAG.

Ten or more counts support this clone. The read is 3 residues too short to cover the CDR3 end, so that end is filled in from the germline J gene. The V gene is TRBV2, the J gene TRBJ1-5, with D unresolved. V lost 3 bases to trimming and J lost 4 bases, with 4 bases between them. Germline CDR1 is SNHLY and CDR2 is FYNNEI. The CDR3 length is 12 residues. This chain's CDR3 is CASSDGNQPQHF. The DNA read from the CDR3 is TGTGCCAGCAGTGACGGGAATCAGCCC.

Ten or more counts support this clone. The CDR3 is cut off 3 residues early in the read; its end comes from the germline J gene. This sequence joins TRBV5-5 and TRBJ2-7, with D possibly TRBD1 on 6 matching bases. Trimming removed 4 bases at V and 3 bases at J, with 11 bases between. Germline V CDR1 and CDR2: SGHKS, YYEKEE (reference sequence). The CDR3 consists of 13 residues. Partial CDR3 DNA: TGTGCCAGCAGCATAAAGGGGGACTACGAG. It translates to CASSIKGDYE. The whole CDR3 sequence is CASSIKGDYEQYF.

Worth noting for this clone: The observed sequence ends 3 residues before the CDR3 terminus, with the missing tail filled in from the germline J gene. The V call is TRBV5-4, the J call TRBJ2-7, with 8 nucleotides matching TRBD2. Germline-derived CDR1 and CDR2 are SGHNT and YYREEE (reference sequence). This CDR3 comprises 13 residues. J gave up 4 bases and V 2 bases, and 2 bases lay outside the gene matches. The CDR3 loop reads CASSLAGVYEQYF. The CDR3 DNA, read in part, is TGTGCCAGCAGCTTAGCGGGAGTATACGAG.

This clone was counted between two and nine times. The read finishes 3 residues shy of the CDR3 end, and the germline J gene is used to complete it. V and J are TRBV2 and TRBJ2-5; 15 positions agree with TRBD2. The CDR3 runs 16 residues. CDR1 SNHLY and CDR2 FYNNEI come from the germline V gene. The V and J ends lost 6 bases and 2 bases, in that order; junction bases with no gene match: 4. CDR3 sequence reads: CASSGLAGGRQETQYF. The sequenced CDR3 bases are TGTGCCAGCAGCGGACTAGCGGGAGGGCGACAAGAGACC.